This entry lists 30 T cell receptor beta chains sequenced from one sample in a study of T cells after yellow fever vaccination. In TCRdb, the 5' RACE reads were re-called with MiXCR into one record per CDR3 protein. Of 170,000 or so distinct CDR3 sequences in the sample, 5.5% to 8% are singletons; the top ten hold nearly 3%. The sequences come from CD4+ T cells sorted from PBMCs, collected on the day of the first yellow fever vaccination. Every receptor here comes from a young man who received the YFV17D yellow fever vaccine.

This clonotype was found many times. The CDR3 loop is CASSRLLDRNYGYTF. The DNA of the CDR3 is TGTGCCAGCAGCCGCCTACTAGACAGAAACTATGGCTACACCTTC. The chain recombines TRBV6-1 with TRBJ1-2; tentative D call: TRBD1 (5 bases). The V end lost 6 bases, the J end lost 2 bases, and 16 bases lay between the germline ends. From germline, CDR1 is MNHNS and CDR2 SASEGT. The CDR3 sequence is 15 residues long.

This clonotype was counted a few times. The genes are TRBV21-1 and TRBJ2-3; the tabulated D call, TRBD2, remains unverified against the DNA. TRBV21-1 counts as a pseudogene. This CDR3 is 21 amino acids long. CDR3: CASSKAPSTSGGPVSTDTQYF. The CDR3 coding sequence is TGTGCCAGCAGCAAAGCCCCCTCGACTAGCGGGGGGCCAGTTAGCACAGATACGCAGTATTTT.

In this sample, this clonotype turned up many times. This rearrangement joins TRBV5-1 to TRBJ2-3; TRBD1 might be the D (6 bases). In germline, CDR1 is SGHRS, CDR2 YFSETQ. The CDR3 loop spans 14 amino acids. Trimming removed 2 bases from V and 2 bases from J, with 9 bases in between. The CDR3 is CASSFGGITDTQYF. For the CDR3, the DNA is TGCGCCAGCAGCTTTGGGGGCATCACAGATACGCAGTATTTT.

This clonotype was found many times. This chain joins TRBV5-1 and TRBJ2-7; TRBD1 matches at 11 bases. Per germline, CDR1 SGHRS and CDR2 YFSETQ. This CDR3 comprises 15 residues. V dropped 0 bases and J dropped 4; count of bases not matched to a gene: 3. The CDR3 loop is CASSLEGQGGYEQYV. In nucleotides, the CDR3 is TGCGCCAGCAGCTTGGAGGGACAGGGGGGTTACGAGCAGTACGTC.

This clonotype occurred many times. V gene TRBV2 combines with J gene TRBJ2-3; D gene ambiguous. The CDR3 is made up of 11 amino acids. Per germline, CDR1 SNHLY and CDR2 FYNNEI. V was pared by 10 bases and J by 6 bases, with 11 bases between. The CDR3 spells CATVDRDTQYF. For the CDR3, the DNA is TGTGCCACCGTAGACCGGGATACGCAGTATTTT.

This clonotype has a count of ten or more. The genes are TRBV12-3 or TRBV12-4 and TRBJ2-6, with 12 bases fitting TRBD1. Trimming removed 9 bases from V and 1 base from J; junction bases left unmatched: 10. The CDR3 loop spans 18 amino acids. The CDR3: CASNHGTGGWSGANVLTF. The CDR3, as DNA: TGTGCCAGTAATCATGGGACAGGGGGCTGGTCTGGGGCCAACGTCCTGACTTTC.

This clonotype has more than one count but fewer than ten. This sequence joins TRBV7-3 and TRBJ2-1; no definite D call. This CDR3 is built from 16 residues. Trimming removed 2 bases at V and 8 bases at J, with 19 bases between. Germline CDR1 is SGHTA and CDR2 is FQGTGA. The CDR3 coding sequence is TGTGCCAGCAGCTTACGTGGTGGGCGGTTTGGAGATGAGCAGTTCTTC. Its protein product is CASSLRGGRFGDEQFF.

This clonotype was counted only a few times. V gene TRBV5-6 combines with J gene TRBJ1-6; D gene uncertain. CDR3 length: 12 residues. The ends were cut back, 4 bases at V and 10 bases at J, with 9 bases in the middle. CDR1 is SGHDT and CDR2 is YYEEEE in the germline V gene. CDR3: CASSQPESPLHF. The CDR3 DNA follows: TGTGCCAGCAGCCAACCGGAATCACCCCTCCACTTT.

This clonotype was detected a few times. The chain carries TRBV3-1 and TRBJ1-1; 8 bases map to TRBD1. The length of the CDR3 is 13 residues. With V trimmed by 6 bases and J by 4 bases, 4 bases remained unmatched. CDR1 is LGHDT, CDR2 YNNKEL, per germline (reference sequence). For the CDR3, the DNA is TGTGCCAGCAGGAGACAGGGGTCCACTGAAGCTTTCTTT. Translating it yields CASRRQGSTEAFF.

This clonotype was observed at least ten times. The CDR3 nucleotides are TGCGCCAGCAGCCTCAACATCGGGCCCGGGGAGCTGTTTTTT. Protein product: CASSLNIGPGELFF. The genes are TRBV5-1 and TRBJ2-2, with D hard to call. The ends were cut back, 4 bases at V and 6 bases at J, with 13 bases in the middle. CDR1 is SGHRS, CDR2 YFSETQ, per germline. This CDR3 is built from 14 residues.

Worth noting for this clonotype: An end of the junction differs from the germline gene, which may be a read error. The chain is built from TRBV15 and TRBJ2-7, with a tentative D call TRBD1 (6 bases). Germline CDR1 is LNHNV and CDR2 is YYDKDF (reference sequence). The CDR3 spans 11 residues. The CDR3 DNA is TGTCCCACCAGCAGGGGTAGCGAGCAGTACTTC. This sequence encodes CPTSRGSEQYF.

This clonotype has a count of ten or more. This chain connects TRBV12-3 or TRBV12-4 to TRBJ1-6; perhaps TRBD1 as D (5 bases). V lost 2 bases and J lost 8, with 10 bases in between. The CDR3 runs to 14 residues. CDR3: CASSLRGGHSPLHF. For the CDR3, the DNA is TGTGCCAGCAGTTTACGGGGGGGTCATTCACCCCTCCACTTT.

This clonotype was recorded at least ten times. The chain employs TRBV11-1 and TRBJ2-5; 8 bases fit TRBD1. This CDR3 contains 15 residues. Trimming cost V 5 bases and J 0 bases; bases outside gene matches: 5. Germline V CDR1 and CDR2: SGHAT, FQDESV (reference sequence). CDR3 protein: CASSHRTGYQETQYF. In nucleotides, the CDR3 is TGTGCCAGCAGCCATAGGACAGGGTACCAAGAGACCCAGTACTTC. The complete variable domain, with remaining parts taken from reference TRBV11-1 and TRBJ2-5, reads EAEVAQSPRYKITEKSQAVAFWCDPISGHATLYWYRQILGQGPELLVQFQDESVVDDSQLPKDRFSAERLKGVDSTLKIQPAELGDSAMYLCASSHRTGYQETQYFGPGTRLLVL.

This clonotype has at least ten counts. The rearrangement links TRBV4-3 to TRBJ1-1; D not resolved. V lost 0 bases, J lost 9 bases, and 14 bases lay in between. This CDR3 has 14 amino acids. The germline CDR1 and CDR2 sequences are LGHNA and YSLEER. The CDR3 spells CASSQESWATQAFF. The CDR3 DNA sequence: TGCGCCAGCAGCCAAGAATCTTGGGCAACCCAAGCTTTCTTT.

This clonotype was detected ten times or more. The chain links TRBV4-2 to TRBJ2-5; 13 nucleotides line up with TRBD2. In germline, CDR1 is LGHNA, CDR2 YNFKEQ. The CDR3 spans 17 residues. J lost 2 bases, V lost 1 base, and 4 bases had no gene match. CDR3 residues: CASSQAALAGGQETQYF. The CDR3 region has the DNA TGTGCCAGCAGCCAAGCAGCACTAGCGGGGGGGCAAGAGACCCAGTACTTC.

V gene TRBV7-6 combines with J gene TRBJ2-5; D gene unclear. The germline V gene encodes CDR1 SGHVS and CDR2 FNYEAQ. Trimming cost V 6 bases and J 5 bases, with 10 bases left between them. The CDR3 is 12 amino acids. CDR3 DNA sequence: TGTGCCAGCAGGCGACCTGGGGAGACCCAGTACTTC. The encoded protein is CASRRPGETQYF.

This clonotype showed up just a few times. The chain has TRBV5-4 and TRBJ1-4, with 10 bases identical to TRBD1. Per the germline V gene, CDR1 is SGHNT and CDR2 is YYREEE (reference sequence). The V segment lost 3 bases and the J segment 7 bases; nucleotides outside the gene matches: 6. This CDR3 contains 15 residues. The chain's CDR3 is CASSSGQGRSEKLFF. Written as DNA, the CDR3 is TGTGCCAGCAGCTCGGGACAGGGGCGGTCTGAAAAACTGTTTTTT.

This clonotype was detected ten times or more. The V call is TRBV5-1, the J call TRBJ1-3; no firm D call. Germline CDR1 is SGHRS and CDR2 is YFSETQ. The V end was cut by 0 bases, the J end by 3 bases, with 7 bases between. The CDR3 has 14 residues. The chain's CDR3 is CASSLGGGGNTIYF. DNA for the CDR3: TGCGCCAGCAGCTTGGGCGGCGGTGGAAACACCATATATTTT. Variable domain in full (rest from reference TRBV5-1 and TRBJ1-3): KAGVTQTPRYLIKTRGQQVTLSCSPISGHRSVSWYQQTPGQGLQFLFEYFSETQRNKGNFPGRFSGRQFSNSRSEMNVSTLELGDSALYLCASSLGGGGNTIYFGEGSWLTVV.

The chain recombines TRBV6-2 or TRBV6-3 with TRBJ2-7; TRBD2 might be the D (6 bases). The germline gives CDR1 MNHEY, CDR2 SVGEGT. The CDR3 runs 15 residues. Trimming removed 5 bases from V and 0 bases from J, with 14 bases in between. CDR3 nucleotide sequence: TGTGCCAGCAGTACGATAGGGGAGGCCTCCTACGAGCAGTACTTC. The encoded protein is CASSTIGEASYEQYF.

This clonotype was seen more than once but under ten times. V usage is TRBV5-1 and J usage is TRBJ1-1; D is possibly TRBD1 (6 bases). Germline loops: CDR1 SGHRS, CDR2 YFSETQ. The CDR3 spans 14 residues. The ends were cut back, 4 bases at V and 4 bases at J, with 14 bases in the middle. The CDR3 here is CASSPRDTGTEAFF. The CDR3 bases are TGCGCCAGCAGCCCCCGGGACACAGGCACTGAAGCTTTCTTT.

This clonotype was seen repeatedly, ten times or more. The V and J genes are TRBV15 and TRBJ2-1; 11 nucleotides line up with TRBD2. This CDR3 comprises 16 residues. Germline lookup yields CDR1 LNHNV and CDR2 YYDKDF (reference sequence). The V segment lost 2 bases and the J segment 6 bases; nucleotides outside the gene matches: 6. The CDR3 region is CATSRSLAGGLNEQFF. CDR3 coding DNA: TGTGCCACCAGCAGATCCCTAGCGGGGGGCCTCAATGAGCAGTTCTTC.

This clonotype was recorded many times. The rearrangement uses TRBV6-2 or TRBV6-3 and TRBJ1-6, with D uncertain. The CDR3 is made up of 17 amino acids. V lost 6 bases to trimming and J lost 7 bases, with 22 bases between them. Germline values: CDR1 MNHEY, CDR2 SVGEGT. CDR3 amino acids: CASRPSGGAGINSPLHF. For the CDR3, the DNA is TGTGCCAGCAGACCGTCCGGAGGTGCCGGAATAAATTCACCCCTCCACTTT.

This clonotype was counted a few times. The germline gene is not matched at one end of the junction; a read error may be the cause. The rearrangement links TRBV6-1 to TRBJ2-1, with 7 bases aligning to TRBD2. The CDR3 length is 13 residues. Germline values: CDR1 MNHNS, CDR2 SASEGT. In DNA form, the CDR3 reads TGTGCCAGCAATGAAGCGGGGCCCAATGAGCAGTTCTTC. Its protein product is CASNEAGPNEQFF.

In this sample, this clonotype turned up a few times. This rearrangement joins TRBV19 to TRBJ2-7, with 12 bases that match TRBD1. CDR3 length: 16 amino acids. Germline-derived CDR1 and CDR2 are LNHDA and SQIVND (reference sequence). V was clipped by 4 bases and J by 7 bases; unmatched bases: 11. The CDR3 protein is CASSSFRDRGRREQYF. The CDR3 coding sequence is TGTGCCAGTAGTAGCTTCCGGGACAGGGGGCGAAGGGAGCAGTACTTC.

This clonotype has ten or more counts. The V and J genes are TRBV9 and TRBJ2-1, with TRBD2 matching over 9 bases. Germline CDR1 is SGDLS and CDR2 is YYNGEE. The trim removed 4 bases at V and 2 bases at J, leaving 4 bases unmatched. This CDR3 comprises 15 residues. CDR3 coding DNA: TGTGCCAGCAGCCTTAGCGGGGGTCCCTACAATGAGCAGTTCTTC. Amino acids: CASSLSGGPYNEQFF.

This clonotype was counted ten times or more. The chain has TRBV7-9 and TRBJ1-1; 7 bases are a match to TRBD1. CDR1 and CDR2 from the germline V gene are SEHNR and FQNEAQ (reference sequence). CDR3 length: 14 amino acids. V gave up 5 bases and J gave up 3 bases; unmatched junction bases: 6. The CDR3 DNA follows: TGTGCCAGCAGCCAAGACAGGGCGGACACTGAAGCTTTCTTT. It codes for CASSQDRADTEAFF.

The rearrangement links TRBV5-1 to TRBJ2-7; perhaps TRBD2 as D (6 bases). There are 13 residues in the CDR3. Germline CDR1 SGHRS, CDR2 YFSETQ. V was pared by 0 bases and J by 5 bases, with 9 bases between. CDR3 nucleotides: TGCGCCAGCAGCTTGGCCCCGGGAGACGAGCAGTACTTC. Protein sequence: CASSLAPGDEQYF. The full variable domain, completed using reference TRBV5-1 and TRBJ2-7, is KAGVTQTPRYLIKTRGQQVTLSCSPISGHRSVSWYQQTPGQGLQFLFEYFSETQRNKGNFPGRFSGRQFSNSRSEMNVSTLELGDSALYLCASSLAPGDEQYFGPGTRLTVT.

This clonotype was recorded many times. V is TRBV6-2 or TRBV6-3 and J is TRBJ2-3; 13 bases are shared with TRBD2. V lost 7 bases to trimming and J lost 0 bases; unmatched junction nucleotides: 10. This CDR3 spans 18 amino acids. Germline V gene sequence: CDR1 MNHEY, CDR2 SVGEGT. The CDR3 nucleotides are TGTGCCAGCACCTCCCCACTAGCGGGGGGGTCTAGCACAGATACGCAGTATTTT. It encodes CASTSPLAGGSSTDTQYF.

The sample holds many counts of this clonotype. V is TRBV6-5 and J is TRBJ2-7; D is unresolved. The length of the CDR3 is 13 residues. V was pared by 0 bases and J by 6 bases, with 9 bases between. Germline loops: CDR1 MNHEY, CDR2 SVGAGI. The CDR3 protein is CASSYSMGSEQYV. The CDR3 DNA follows: TGTGCCAGCAGTTACTCGATGGGTTCCGAGCAGTACGTC.

Comment on this clonotype: A much bigger clone sits one base away, suggesting this may be a read error. The V call is TRBV18, the J call TRBJ1-5; D may be TRBD1 (6 bases). Looked up from germline, CDR1 is KGHSH and CDR2 is LQKENI. The CDR3 sequence is 15 residues long. This CDR3 reads CASSHGGNRDQHQHF. CDR3 DNA sequence: TGTGCCAGCTCACACGGCGGGAACAGGGATCAGCACCAGCATTTT. The variable domain in full, with the rest retrieved from reference TRBV18 and TRBJ1-5, is NAGVMQNPRHLVRRRGQEARLRCSPMKGHSHVYWYRQLPEEGLKFMVYLQKENIIDESGMPKERFSAEFPKEGPSILRIQQVVRGDSAAYFCASSHGGNRDQHQHFGDGTRLSIL.